Listed below are T cell receptor beta chains from one sample, sequenced in a study of T cells in Graves' hyperthyroidism and ophthalmopathy. TCRdb passed the multiplex PCR reads through MiXCR, listing each CDR3 protein once. The top ten hold about 20% of the sample, which has about 380,000 distinct CDR3 sequences, approximately 13% seen once. The material sequenced was blood. All receptors come from a man aged 30 to 39 with Graves' hyperthyroidism that later progressed to Graves' ophthalmopathy. Both conserved end residues are part of each CDR3. The D gene is left open where the match is weak. Size tells how often a clone was seen (once, few, many) or the class of an expanded clone, and some rows leave it out.

v_gene	abundance	j_gene	d_gene	CDR3aa	CDR3nt
TRBV7-2	many	TRBJ1-1	TRBD1	CASRFTGGTEAFF	TGTGCCAGCAGGTTTACAGGGGGCACTGAAGCTTTCTTT
TRBV30	many	TRBJ2-3	TRBD2	CAWSGGAWLTDTQYF	TGTGCCTGGAGCGGGGGGGCCTGGTTGACAGATACGCAGTATTTT
TRBV7-8	many	TRBJ2-7	.	CASTLAGLGSYEQYF	TGTGCCAGCACCTTAGCCGGATTGGGTTCCTACGAGCAGTACTTC
TRBV20-1	.	TRBJ2-3	TRBD2	CSANPGLAGADTQYF	TGCAGTGCTAACCCCGGGCTAGCGGGGGCAGATACGCAGTATTTT
TRBV7-9	.	TRBJ2-2	.	CASSPNRPAGNTGELFF	TGTGCCAGCAGCCCGAACCGACCAGCGGGGAACACCGGGGAGCTGTTTTTT
TRBV6-1	many	TRBJ2-5	.	CASSELGVWETQYF	TGTGCCAGCAGTGAATTGGGGGTATGGGAGACCCAGTACTTC
TRBV19	.	TRBJ1-6	.	CASSSRTTNSPLHF	TGTGCCAGTAGTTCCCGGACAACTAATTCACCCCTCCACTTT
TRBV5-1	many	TRBJ2-7	TRBD2	CASSLAAVAGDSYEQYF	TGCGCCAGCAGCTTGGCGGCGGTAGCGGGGGATTCCTACGAGCAGTACTTC
TRBV12-3/TRBV12-4	.	TRBJ2-2	.	CASSLVRDTGELFF	TGTGCCAGCAGTTTAGTTAGGGACACCGGGGAGCTGTTTTTT
TRBV20-1	.	TRBJ2-3	.	CSALPGGGTDTQYF	TGCAGTGCCTTGCCGGGGGGCGGCACAGATACGCAGTATTTT
TRBV19	few	TRBJ1-1	.	CASSIEGYTEAFF	TGTGCCAGTAGTATTGAAGGGTACACTGAAGCTTTCTTT
TRBV30	few	TRBJ2-1	TRBD2	CAWSVRIGGGYDNEQFF	TGTGCCTGGAGTGTACGGATCGGCGGGGGGTACGACAATGAGCAGTTCTTC
TRBV11-1	.	TRBJ1-6	.	CASSFGSSYNSPLHF	TGTGCCAGCAGCTTTGGGAGCTCCTATAATTCACCCCTCCACTTT
TRBV7-2	.	TRBJ2-7	.	CASSLDGHPAYEQYF	TGTGCCAGCAGCTTAGATGGTCACCCGGCCTACGAGCAGTACTTC
TRBV5-1	few	TRBJ2-1	.	CASRGQAYNEQFF	TGCGCCAGCAGGGGGCAGGCCTACAATGAGCAGTTCTTC
TRBV7-9	.	TRBJ1-1	TRBD1	CASSPGQGGMNTGAFF	TGTGCCAGCAGCCCCGGACAGGGAGGGATGAACACTGGAGCTTTCTTT
TRBV5-8	.	TRBJ1-1	.	CASSLTNAGTRPFF	TGTGCCAGCAGCTTAACAAACGCCGGGACCCGCCCTTTCTTT
TRBV7-2	.	TRBJ2-3	.	CASSLGRSRSTDTQYF	TGTGCCAGCAGCTTGGGTAGGAGTCGGAGCACAGATACGCAGTATTTT
TRBV29-1	few	TRBJ2-7	.	CSVAGHVYEQYF	TGCAGCGTCGCGGGTCATGTGTACGAGCAGTACTTC
TRBV19	.	TRBJ1-1	.	CASSNRGGYGTEAFF	TGTGCCAGTAGTAATAGAGGAGGGTACGGGACTGAAGCTTTCTTT
TRBV27	many	TRBJ1-6	.	CASSFPGPNSPLHF	TGTGCCAGCAGTTTTCCGGGACCCAATTCACCCCTCCACTTT
TRBV5-1	.	TRBJ2-2	.	CASEPGHGSNTGELFF	TGCGCCAGCGAGCCCGGCCATGGGTCGAACACCGGGGAGCTGTTTTTT
TRBV30	few	TRBJ2-2	.	CAWGGMGLFF	TGTGCCTGGGGAGGCATGGGGCTGTTTTTT
TRBV5-1	.	TRBJ2-3	TRBD2	CASSAGLAGGQDTQYF	TGCGCCAGCAGCGCGGGACTAGCGGGGGGGCAGGATACGCAGTATTTT
TRBV28	many	TRBJ2-5	.	CASRAWAQETQYF	TGTGCCAGCAGAGCCTGGGCGCAAGAGACCCAGTACTTC
TRBV5-6	.	TRBJ2-1	TRBD2	CASIPGGGSYNEQFF	TGTGCCAGCATCCCCGGGGGGGGATCCTACAATGAGCAGTTCTTC
TRBV6-1	few	TRBJ1-3	.	CASRGTGNTIYF	TGTGCCAGCCGAGGGACTGGAAACACCATATATTTT
TRBV7-3	few	TRBJ2-2	TRBD2	CASSLSWVSGVNTGELFF	TGTGCCAGCAGCTTAAGTTGGGTTAGCGGGGTAAACACCGGGGAGCTGTTTTTT
TRBV7-8	many	TRBJ1-5	.	CASSHVSGRRYNQPQHF	TGTGCCAGCAGTCACGTTTCGGGGAGGCGCTACAATCAGCCCCAGCATTTT
TRBV7-9	many	TRBJ2-5	.	CASSLGALLGETQYF	TGTGCCAGCAGCTTAGGAGCTCTACTGGGGGAGACCCAGTACTTC
TRBV25-1	few	TRBJ2-7	TRBD1	CASSESGQGQYEQYF	TGTGCCAGCAGTGAATCCGGACAGGGGCAGTACGAGCAGTACTTC
TRBV12-5	few	TRBJ2-7	TRBD1	CASGLQQRDSYEQYF	TGTGCTAGTGGTTTACAGCAGAGGGACAGCTACGAGCAGTACTTC
TRBV9	few	TRBJ1-6	TRBD1	CASSVEQGNSPLHF	TGTGCCAGCAGCGTAGAACAGGGGAATTCACCCCTCCACTTT